The 4 T cell receptor beta chains listed next were all sequenced from one sample in a study of identical twins. TCRdb processed the 5' RACE reads anew with MiXCR; each CDR3 protein has one entry. The sample gives 600,000 to 700,000 distinct CDR3 sequences, 21% of which show up once; roughly 4% is in the top ten. This same sample was also part of a study on T cells expressing NK-cell markers.

Specimen: PBMCs. The source is a woman younger than 35 in good health.

This rearrangement joins TRBV12-3 or TRBV12-4 to TRBJ1-4; tentatively, D is TRBD1 (5 bases). Between the trimmed V and J ends, which lost 6 bases and 5 bases, there was a span of 13 bases. This CDR3 spans 14 amino acids. CDR3 amino acids: CASRVTWGNEKLFF. The CDR3 DNA sequence: TGTGCCAGCAGGGTGACCTGGGGCAATGAAAAACTGTTTTTT.

V usage is TRBV7-2 and J usage is TRBJ2-7; 9 nucleotides line up with TRBD2. The V and J ends lost 2 bases and 6 bases, in that order; junction bases with no gene match: 8. The CDR3 spans 15 residues. Per the germline V gene, CDR1 is SGHTA and CDR2 is FQGNSA. The CDR3 DNA follows: TGTGCCAGCAGCTTAATCGGCGGGAGGGCCTTCGAGCAGTACTTC. It is translated as CASSLIGGRAFEQYF.

The V call is TRBV9, the J call TRBJ1-3; D is unresolved. CDR1 SGDLS and CDR2 YYNGEE come from the germline V gene. CDR3 length equals 15 residues. V lost 2 bases and J 0 bases, leaving 9 bases between the germline ends. This chain's CDR3 is CASSVEFSSGNTIYF. For the CDR3, the DNA is TGTGCCAGCAGCGTGGAGTTTAGCTCTGGAAACACCATATATTTT.

This clonotype was seen a handful of times. This chain joins TRBV6-1 and TRBJ2-3, with D perhaps TRBD2 (6 bases). The germline V and J ends were trimmed by 5 bases and 2 bases, with 23 bases remaining between them. Per the germline V gene, CDR1 is MNHNS and CDR2 is SASEGT. The CDR3 spans 18 residues. CDR3 protein: CASSLGGGARQHTDTQYF. In nucleotides, the CDR3 is TGTGCCAGCAGTCTCGGCGGAGGGGCGCGGCAACACACAGATACGCAGTATTTT.